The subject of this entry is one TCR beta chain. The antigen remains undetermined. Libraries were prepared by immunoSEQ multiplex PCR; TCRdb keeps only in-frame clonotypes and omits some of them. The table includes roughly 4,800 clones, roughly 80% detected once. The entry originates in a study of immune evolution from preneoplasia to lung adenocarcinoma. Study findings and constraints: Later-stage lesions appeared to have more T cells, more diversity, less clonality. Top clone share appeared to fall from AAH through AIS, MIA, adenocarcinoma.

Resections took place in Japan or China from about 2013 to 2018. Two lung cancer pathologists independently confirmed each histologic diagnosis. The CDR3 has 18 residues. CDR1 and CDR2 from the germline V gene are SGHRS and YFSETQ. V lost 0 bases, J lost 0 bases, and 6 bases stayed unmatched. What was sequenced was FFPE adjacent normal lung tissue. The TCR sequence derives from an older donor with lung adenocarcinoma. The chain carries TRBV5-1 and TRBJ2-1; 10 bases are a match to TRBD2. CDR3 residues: CASSLVGSGRSSYNEQFF. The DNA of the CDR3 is TGCGCCAGCAGCTTGGTGGGTAGCGGGAGGAGCTCCTACAATGAGCAGTTCTTC.